This T cell receptor beta chain was sequenced for a study of regulatory T cells in long-lasting Graves disease. About the study: Persistence in Graves' disease denoted antithyroid drug use beyond 5 years alongside positive TSH receptor antibodies. Study results and caveats: No thyroid tissue was studied; the work used peripheral blood only. Repertoires from persistent disease leaned toward TRBV28, TRBJ1-2 and TRBJ2-5.

The CDR3 is 13 amino acids. Trimming cost V 0 bases and J 11 bases, with 13 bases left between them. Germline CDR1 is LNHNV and CDR2 is YYDKDF (reference sequence). According to the study, TCR beta libraries were built with iRepertoire HTBI primers and CDR3-region Arm-PCR. One entry per CDR3 protein results from TCRdb running MiXCR on the multiplex PCR reads. In the table there are 250,000 to 300,000 distinct CDR3 sequences, 22% of which are singletons. This clonotype was seen a handful of times. Its antigen is not identified. Specified time point: persistent/refractory GD, antithyroid drugs over 5 years with positive TRAb. Extracted RNA from PBMCs served as the source of the TCR library.

The sequenced sample was peripheral blood mononuclear cells (PBMCs), obtained when the disease was refractory, from a patient treated with antithyroid drugs. This sequence joins TRBV15 and TRBJ1-1, with D maybe TRBD1 (6 bases). The origin of this receptor is a female donor with Graves disease. CDR3 bases: TGTGCCACCAGCAGAGAGGTACAGGGCCGGGCTTTCTTT. Translating gives CATSREVQGRAFF. Full variable domain (rest looked up from reference TRBV15 and TRBJ1-1): DAMVIQNPRYQVTQFGKPVTLSCSQTLNHNVMYWYQQKSSQAPKLLFHYYDKDFNNEADTPDNFQSRRPNTSFCFLDIRSPGLGDTAMYLCATSREVQGRAFFGQGTRLTVV.